Listed below are T cell receptor beta chains from one sample, sequenced in a study of cytomegalovirus exposure and HLA in healthy donors. The data were produced by immunoSEQ multiplex PCR, yet TCRdb's version contains in-frame clones alone and is incomplete. Of around 150,000 clones listed, about 82% are singletons. The sequenced material came from PBMCs. These receptors were taken from a man aged 25-45 years in good health and CMV-seropositive. Both conserved end residues are part of each CDR3. A D gene is named only where the DNA matches it firmly. Some rows mark clone size as missing; the rest say once, few, many or name a class of expanded clone.

V	D	size	J	CDR3	DNA
TRBV6-1	NA	NA	TRBJ1-5	CASMMSSTDNQPQHF	TGTGCCAGCATGATGAGTAGTACAGATAATCAGCCCCAGCATTTT
TRBV4-3	NA	once	TRBJ1-3	CASSQEGVSGNTIYF	TGCGCCAGCAGCCAAGAAGGGGTCTCTGGAAACACCATATATTTT
TRBV7-6	NA	NA	TRBJ1-1	CASSLPRGTEAFF	TGTGCCAGCAGCTTACCCAGGGGTACTGAAGCTTTCTTT
TRBV5-1	TRBD1	NA	TRBJ2-7	CASSGTGAYEQYF	TGCGCCAGCTCGGGGACAGGGGCTTACGAGCAGTACTTC
TRBV5-1	TRBD2	NA	TRBJ2-3	CASTLNPPTGTSGGAGTQYF	TGCGCCAGCACACTAAATCCACCGACCGGGACTAGCGGGGGGGCGGGTACGCAGTATTTT
TRBV2	TRBD2	NA	TRBJ2-3	CASSGLSGGDTQYF	TGTGCCAGCAGTGGTTTGAGCGGGGGAGATACGCAGTATTTT
TRBV5-4	NA	NA	TRBJ2-3	CASSTPRGAGTDTQYF	TGTGCCAGCAGCACTCCTCGGGGGGCGGGCACAGATACGCAGTATTTT
TRBV11-2	NA	NA	TRBJ2-6	CASSYIYISGANVLTF	TGTGCCAGCAGCTATATATATATCTCTGGGGCCAACGTCCTGACTTTC
TRBV18	NA	NA	TRBJ1-3	CASSPSAGESGNTIYF	TGTGCCAGCTCACCATCGGCAGGGGAATCTGGAAACACCATATATTTT
TRBV7-9	TRBD2	NA	TRBJ2-7	CASSPTSGGTYEQYF	TGTGCCAGCAGTCCGACTAGCGGGGGAACCTACGAGCAGTACTTC
TRBV9	NA	NA	TRBJ1-1	CASSVGRGRARNTEAFF	TGTGCCAGCAGCGTAGGGAGGGGCAGGGCAAGGAACACTGAAGCTTTCTTT
TRBV7-8	TRBD2	NA	TRBJ2-3	CASSQAGGQGDTQYF	TGTGCCAGCAGCCAAGCGGGGGGGCAGGGAGATACGCAGTATTTT
TRBV9	TRBD2	few	TRBJ2-2	CASAERGINTGELFF	TGTGCCAGCGCCGAGCGGGGCATCAACACCGGGGAGCTGTTTTTT
TRBV19	TRBD1	NA	TRBJ1-2	CASSRDRGYGYTF	TGTGCCAGTAGTCGGGACAGAGGCTATGGCTACACCTTC
TRBV9	NA	once	TRBJ1-1	CASSGPNRGYTEAFF	TGTGCCAGCAGCGGACCTAATCGGGGGTATACTGAAGCTTTCTTT
TRBV5-1	NA	NA	TRBJ2-7	CASSLFRGYEQYF	TGCGCCAGCAGCCTGTTCAGAGGCTACGAGCAGTACTTC
TRBV6-5	NA	NA	TRBJ1-5	CASSYSSRGPQHF	TGTGCCAGCAGTTACTCATCAAGGGGGCCCCAGCATTTT
TRBV6-6	NA	few	TRBJ2-7	CASRQGIIGEQYF	TGTGCCAGCAGACAGGGTATCATAGGGGAGCAGTACTTC
TRBV11-3	NA	NA	TRBJ2-1	CASSSTGTYNEQFF	TGTGCCAGCAGCTCGACAGGAACCTACAATGAGCAGTTCTTC
TRBV9	TRBD1	NA	TRBJ1-2	CASETGFKNGYTF	TGTGCCAGTGAGACAGGGTTCAAGAACGGCTACACCTTC
TRBV6-5	TRBD1	once	TRBJ2-7	CASSPGQGRYEQYF	TGTGCCAGCAGTCCGGGACAGGGAAGATACGAGCAGTACTTC
TRBV7-2	NA	NA	TRBJ1-5	CASSGRGDIYSNQPQHF	TGTGCCAGCAGCGGCAGAGGGGACATCTATAGCAATCAGCCCCAGCATTTT
TRBV4-3	TRBD1	NA	TRBJ1-2	CASSQQGQGAFNYGYTF	TGCGCCAGCAGCCAACAGGGACAGGGGGCGTTTAACTATGGCTACACCTTC
TRBV9	TRBD1	NA	TRBJ1-1	CASSVQGAGEAFF	TGTGCCAGCAGCGTCCAGGGGGCAGGTGAAGCTTTCTTT
TRBV7-7	NA	NA	TRBJ2-3	CASSPDGSTQYF	TGTGCTAGCAGCCCGGATGGGAGTACGCAGTATTTT
TRBV27	NA	NA	TRBJ1-5	CASSPYMEQPQHF	TGTGCCAGCAGTCCGTACATGGAGCAGCCCCAGCATTTT
TRBV9	NA	NA	TRBJ2-4	CASSPPLLNIQYF	TGTGCCAGCAGCCCCCCCCTTTTAAACATTCAGTACTTC
TRBV7-2	NA	NA	TRBJ2-7	CASSRASVYEQYF	TGTGCCAGCAGCCGAGCTAGCGTTTACGAGCAGTACTTC
TRBV7-3	TRBD1	NA	TRBJ1-6	CASSLKPPSQGNSPLHF	TGTGCCAGCAGCTTAAAACCCCCCTCACAGGGGAATTCACCCCTCCACTTT
TRBV10-2	TRBD2	NA	TRBJ2-3	CASQSGGADTQYF	TGCGCCAGCCAAAGCGGGGGGGCAGATACGCAGTATTTT
TRBV5-6	TRBD2	NA	TRBJ2-5	CASSPGTSGGETQYF	TGTGCCAGCAGCCCGGGGACTAGCGGGGGAGAGACCCAGTACTTC
TRBV19	TRBD2	NA	TRBJ2-1	CASRAWRGGIGEQFF	TGTGCCAGTAGGGCTTGGCGGGGGGGTATAGGTGAGCAGTTCTTC
TRBV5-5	TRBD1	once	TRBJ1-3	CASSSRGPGNTIYF	TGTGCCAGCAGCTCCAGGGGGCCTGGAAACACCATATATTTT
TRBV6-5	NA	NA	TRBJ1-2	CASATPQSYGYTF	TGTGCCAGCGCGACTCCTCAGTCATATGGCTACACCTTC
TRBV7-8	NA	NA	TRBJ1-5	CASGRGSNSNQPQHF	TGTGCCAGCGGACGGGGATCAAATAGCAATCAGCCCCAGCATTTT
TRBV11-3	NA	once	TRBJ2-5	CASSPGGSRETQYF	TGTGCCAGCAGCCCTGGGGGCAGTAGAGAGACCCAGTACTTC
TRBV5-1	TRBD2	few	TRBJ2-5	CASSLALAGGETQYF	TGCGCCAGCAGCTTGGCACTAGCGGGGGGGGAGACCCAGTACTTC
TRBV4-3	TRBD2	NA	TRBJ2-7	CASSQRTSGGAYGVYEQYF	TGCGCCAGCAGCCAGAGGACTAGCGGGGGGGCTTATGGTGTCTACGAGCAGTACTTC
TRBV7-9	NA	NA	TRBJ2-7	CASSLLVASYEQYF	TGTGCCAGCAGCCTCCTAGTGGCTTCATACGAGCAGTACTTC
TRBV4-3	NA	NA	TRBJ1-2	CASSQGAQGPTRGGYTF	TGCGCCAGCAGCCAAGGAGCCCAGGGGCCAACAAGAGGGGGCTACACCTTC
TRBV4-3	TRBD1	NA	TRBJ1-1	CASSHRGGWTEAFF	TGCGCCAGCAGCCACCGAGGGGGCTGGACTGAAGCTTTCTTT